This TCR beta chain was recorded in a study of T cells after yellow fever vaccination (dated by TCRdb to the late 2010s). For the study in its entirety: The SMART-Seq v4 Ultra Low Input RNA kit was used to prepare libraries from fractions with low cell numbers. Two healthy male donors made up the cohort, one aged 18 to 29 years and the other aged 30 to 40 years. Blood samples were taken at several timepoints before and after primary and secondary immunization, and bulk PBMC replicates and cell subsets were isolated. To follow T-cell clones before and after both primary and booster YFV17D yellow fever vaccination, bulk TCR alpha and beta repertoires underwent longitudinal sequencing.

According to the germline V gene (reference sequence), CDR1 reads LNHNV and CDR2 reads YYDKDF. Reading from cysteine to phenylalanine, the CDR3 counts 15 amino acids. The DNA shown is the 45-base CDR3, in frame from base 1. V and J are truncated by 5 bases and 2 bases respectively, leaving an intervening sequence of 15 bases. The treatment or condition label here, explained by the study, means: live attenuated yellow fever vaccine strain. PBMCs were isolated from peripheral blood using a standard Ficoll-Paque protocol. CD4 and CD8 T-cell fractions were isolated with Dynabeads CD4 and CD8 positive selection kits. TriZol was used to extract RNA from bulk PBMCs, CD4 and CD8 fractions, and dextramer-positive and dextramer-negative fractions. The sequencer was an Illumina NovaSeq 6000. TCR cDNA was synthesized by 5'RACE template switching, through which a universal primer site and unique molecular identifiers were introduced. Priming of cDNA synthesis was performed from both the TCR alpha and TCR beta constant segments. Two PCR steps were used to amplify libraries, with sample barcodes and sequencing adapters being added in the second step. Sequencing of libraries was done on Illumina HiSeq 2500 (2x100 bp) or NovaSeq (2x150 bp). Regarding the original processing steps: MIGEC handled demultiplexing of reads and collapsing into UMI consensus sequences, while MiXCR performed V(D)J alignment. Vaccine-responding clonotypes were defined with edgeR using replicate PBMC samples, requiring FDR below 0.01 and a log2 fold change above 5 up to day 15. Each bulk clonotype received a CD4 or CD8 identity based on whether the sequenced CD4 or CD8 repertoire contained that clonotype at higher abundance. In TCRdb, the public reads were trimmed at Q25 with fastp and aligned with MiXCR, with productive beta chains retained. CDR3 protein duplicates are merged, each entry listing the most common genes and DNA. In this record, the V and J calls reflect TCRdb's handling and not the investigators' own analysis. This sample comprises 100,000 to 150,000 distinct CDR3 sequences, over 8% of them detected only once. The ten largest clones add up to approximately 39% of the sample.

The paper as a whole reports these results and caveats: Computational filtering was needed because FACS-sorted repertoires could contain abundant contaminating clonotypes from the bulk population. After the booster, most clones that had expanded after primary vaccination were detected again (approximately 97% of CD4 and roughly 86% of CD8), suggesting broad maintenance of memory. A small share of clonotypes was detected in both CD4 and CD8 compartments, with the overlap likely arising from convergent recombination. Compared with the primary T-cell response, the secondary T-cell response was weaker but faster, peaking on day 5 rather than day 15. Because only a couple of donors were included in the study, the extent to which the findings can be generalized is limited.

This clonotype has at least ten counts. Its antigen has not been determined. Base-call qualities are not available, and no considerably larger clone is one nucleotide away. This sequence originates from a man aged 18 to 35 who received the YFV17D yellow fever vaccine. The sequences come from CD8+ T cells sorted from PBMCs, collected on the day of the yellow fever booster vaccination. The rearrangement combines TRBV15 with TRBJ2-5; a weak D assignment points to TRBD1 (6 bases agree). The CDR3 reads as follows: CATSVDRRPQETQYF. The sequence in DNA is TGTGCCACCAGCGTTGACAGGAGACCTCAAGAGACCCAGTACTTC.